This T cell receptor beta chain was obtained from a study of cytomegalovirus exposure and HLA in healthy donors. Overall study findings and caveats: Highest at DRB1 and lowest at HLA-C, TCR association rates differed among HLA loci in a later analysis.

60 Vbeta and 13 Jbeta primers were used in PCR. The data were produced by immunoSEQ multiplex PCR, yet TCRdb's version contains in-frame clones alone and is incomplete. This sample has around 130,000 clones, with 80% found just once. As regards this clone: Its cognate antigen is unknown.

The CDR3 is 13 residues long. CDR1 is LGHNA and CDR2 is YNFKEQ in the germline V gene. The V gene lost 0 bases and the J gene lost 7 bases, with 10 bases spanning the gap. The receptor was isolated from a male donor in good health and CMV-seronegative. The specimen sequenced was PBMCs. This chain links TRBV4-2 with TRBJ2-7, with D tentatively TRBD2 (6 bases). The CDR3 DNA reads as TGTGCCAGCAGCCAAGATTCAGGGAGGGAGCAGTACTTC. Its protein is CASSQDSGREQYF.